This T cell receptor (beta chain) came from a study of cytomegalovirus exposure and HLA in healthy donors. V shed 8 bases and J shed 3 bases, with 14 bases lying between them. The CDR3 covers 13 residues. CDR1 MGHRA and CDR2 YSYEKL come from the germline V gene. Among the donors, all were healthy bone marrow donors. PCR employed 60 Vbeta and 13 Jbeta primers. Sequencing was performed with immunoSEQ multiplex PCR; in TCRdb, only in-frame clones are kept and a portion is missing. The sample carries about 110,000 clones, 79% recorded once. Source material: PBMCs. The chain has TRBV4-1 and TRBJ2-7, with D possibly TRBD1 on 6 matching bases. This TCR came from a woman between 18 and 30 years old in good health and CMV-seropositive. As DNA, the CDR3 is TGCGCCAGCTCCCAGGGGATCAACTACGAGCAGTACTTC. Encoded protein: CASSQGINYEQYF.